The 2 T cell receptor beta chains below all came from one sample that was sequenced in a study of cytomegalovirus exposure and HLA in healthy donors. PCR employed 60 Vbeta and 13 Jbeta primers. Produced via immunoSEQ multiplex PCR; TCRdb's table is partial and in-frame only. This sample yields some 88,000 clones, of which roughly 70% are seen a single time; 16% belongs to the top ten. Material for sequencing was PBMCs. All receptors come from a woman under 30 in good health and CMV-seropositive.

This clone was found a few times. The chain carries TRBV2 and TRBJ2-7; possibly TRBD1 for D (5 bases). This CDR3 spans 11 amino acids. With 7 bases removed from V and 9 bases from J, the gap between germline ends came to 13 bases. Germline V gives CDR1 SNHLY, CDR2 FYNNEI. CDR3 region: CASTLGAGQYF. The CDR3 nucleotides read TGTGCCAGCACTTTAGGGGCCGGGCAGTACTTC.

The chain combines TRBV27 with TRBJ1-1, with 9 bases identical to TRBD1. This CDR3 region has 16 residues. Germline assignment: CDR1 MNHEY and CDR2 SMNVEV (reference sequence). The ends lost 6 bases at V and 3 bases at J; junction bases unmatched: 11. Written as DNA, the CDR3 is TGTGCCAGCAGACTAATGACAGGGGGATGGGACACTGAAGCTTTCTTT. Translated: CASRLMTGGWDTEAFF.